The rows below give T cell receptor beta chains drawn from one sample of a study of blood T cell repertoires in COVID-19. TCRdb's copy holds only in-frame clones and misses some; the assay was immunoSEQ multiplex PCR. This table holds roughly 250,000 clones, approximately 84% found once. Sequencing used peripheral blood. The receptors stem from a human donor in a cohort sampled during active COVID-19. Both conserved end residues are part of each CDR3. The D gene is left open where the match is weak. Clone size is stated in some rows and not others, as once, few, many or a class when expanded.

d_call,v_call,clone_size,j_call,cdr3_nt,cdr3_aa
.,TRBV7-6,few,TRBJ1-1,TGTGCCAGCAGCTTAACAGAGAACACTGAAGCTTTCTTT,CASSLTENTEAFF
TRBD1,TRBV19,.,TRBJ1-1,TGTGCCAGTACCGAACGACAGGGGAATACTGAAGCTTTCTTT,CASTERQGNTEAFF
.,TRBV2,.,TRBJ2-7,TGTGCCAGCAGGACGGGGGAGCTCCCCTACGAGCAGTACTTC,CASRTGELPYEQYF
TRBD1,TRBV7-2,.,TRBJ1-4,TGTGCCAGCAGCTTCAGACAGGGGGGAACTAATGAAAAACTGTTTTTT,CASSFRQGGTNEKLFF
.,TRBV29-1,.,TRBJ2-4,TGCAGCGTTCGAGTCGGGAGTTACATTCAGTACTTC,CSVRVGSYIQYF
TRBD2,TRBV5-1,.,TRBJ2-1,TGCGCCAGCAGCTTGGCCCTTAGCCATAAGGCGGGGGGTGAGCAGTTCTTC,CASSLALSHKAGGEQFF
TRBD1,TRBV7-2,few,TRBJ1-6,TGTGCCAGCAGCCCACGGACAGGGAAGGTTCCCCTCCACTTT,CASSPRTGKVPLHF
.,TRBV2,.,TRBJ1-1,TGTGCCAGTGCCGGGACACGGAACACTGAAGCTTTCTTT,CASAGTRNTEAFF
TRBD2,TRBV5-1,.,TRBJ2-5,TGCGCCAGCAGCTTGGGGCTAGCGGGAGTGGAGACCCAGTACTTC,CASSLGLAGVETQYF
TRBD1,TRBV5-1,.,TRBJ2-7,TGCGCCAGCAGCACCCGACAGGGCTACGAGCAGTACTTC,CASSTRQGYEQYF
TRBD1,TRBV5-6,.,TRBJ2-5,TGTGCCAGCAGCTTACGACAGGGCTGGGAGACCCAGTACTTC,CASSLRQGWETQYF
TRBD1,TRBV19,.,TRBJ1-5,TGTGCCAGTATGGGGACAGGGGGGCTTTATCAGCCCCAGCATTTT,CASMGTGGLYQPQHF
.,TRBV25-1,.,TRBJ2-3,TGTGCCAGCAGTCCCTCTATAACCCCAGATACGCAGTATTTT,CASSPSITPDTQYF
TRBD1,TRBV3-1/TRBV3-2,.,TRBJ1-3,TGTGCCAGCAGCCAGCGTCCTCAGGGGGACCTCTCTGGAAACACCATATATTTT,CASSQRPQGDLSGNTIYF
.,TRBV5-1,few,TRBJ2-7,TGCGCCAGCAGCTTGGTCTACGGGAGAGTGACCTACGAGCAGTACTTC,CASSLVYGRVTYEQYF
.,TRBV6-5,many,TRBJ1-3,TGTGCCAGCAGAAATCCAGGGGCGCCCGGAAACACCATATATTTT,CASRNPGAPGNTIYF
.,TRBV15,.,TRBJ1-2,TGTGCCACCAGCAGAGATGGAAGGGAGGGCTACACCTTC,CATSRDGREGYTF
TRBD1,TRBV10-3,.,TRBJ2-7,TGTGCCATCAGTGAGTCTGGACAGGGAGTCCAGTACTTC,CAISESGQGVQYF
TRBD2,TRBV9,once,TRBJ2-2,TGTGCCAGCAGCGTCAGGCTAGCGGGGAACACCGGGGAGCTGTTTTTT,CASSVRLAGNTGELFF
TRBD1,TRBV24-1,.,TRBJ2-7,TGTGCCACCAGTGAGACCGGGACAGGGGACTACGAGCAGTACTTC,CATSETGTGDYEQYF
TRBD1,TRBV27,.,TRBJ2-1,TGTGCCAGCAGACGGAGGACAGGGGTCTACAATGAGCAGTTCTTC,CASRRRTGVYNEQFF
.,TRBV28,.,TRBJ1-2,TGTGCCATCAGTCCAGGGAACTATGGCTACACCTTC,CAISPGNYGYTF
.,TRBV18,.,TRBJ1-1,TGTGCCAGCTCACCACCCGGGGGATACCTCGAGGCTTTCTTT,CASSPPGGYLEAFF
.,TRBV10-3,.,TRBJ2-1,TGTGCCATCAGTGAGTCCCAGGGTAGAGGCAATGAGCAGTTCTTC,CAISESQGRGNEQFF
.,TRBV5-6,.,TRBJ1-1,TGTGCCAGCAGCTTGGGCCGGGGTCGAGCTTTCTTT,CASSLGRGRAFF
TRBD2,TRBV10-3,.,TRBJ2-1,TGTGCCATCAGTGAGTTTACTAGCGGGGGCCGAAATGAGCAGTTCTTC,CAISEFTSGGRNEQFF
.,TRBV7-6,.,TRBJ1-5,TGTGCCAGCAGCCTAGCCTCGGATCAGCCCCAGCATTTT,CASSLASDQPQHF
TRBD1,TRBV18,once,TRBJ1-2,TGTGCCAGCTCACCGGGCAGGGGGAACGGCTACACCTTC,CASSPGRGNGYTF
TRBD1,TRBV5-6,.,TRBJ2-1,TGTGCCAGCAGCTTGTTAGGTACAGGGGGCGGGTTCAATGAGCAGTTCTTC,CASSLLGTGGGFNEQFF
.,TRBV5-6,.,TRBJ1-2,TGTGCCAGCAGCTTGGCCACTAACTATGGCTACACCTTC,CASSLATNYGYTF
TRBD1,TRBV4-3,.,TRBJ2-6,TGCGCCAGCAGCCGGGACAGGGGAACTGGGGCCAACGTCCTGACTTTC,CASSRDRGTGANVLTF
TRBD2,TRBV6-2/TRBV6-3,.,TRBJ2-6,TGTGCCAGCAGTCACTCGGGGGGGCCTGGGGCCAACGTCCTGACTTTC,CASSHSGGPGANVLTF
.,TRBV7-9,.,TRBJ2-3,TGTGCCAGCAGCCGGACTTCCACAGATACGCAGTATTTT,CASSRTSTDTQYF
.,TRBV6-2/TRBV6-3,once,TRBJ2-3,TGTGCCAGCAGTTACCCCTCCCTGGGGAGCTCGTCAGATACGCAGTATTTT,CASSYPSLGSSSDTQYF
TRBD2,TRBV10-2,few,TRBJ2-2,TGCGCCAGCAGCGTCGGGAAGGGACTAAACACCGGGGAGCTGTTTTTT,CASSVGKGLNTGELFF
TRBD2,TRBV7-8,.,TRBJ2-5,TGTGCCAGCAAATGGGGGAGGGGCGAGGGGTTAGAGACCCAGTACTTC,CASKWGRGEGLETQYF
.,TRBV10-1,.,TRBJ1-5,TGCGCCAGCACCAAGGACAGAGTTAAAAGCAATCAGCCCCAGCATTTT,CASTKDRVKSNQPQHF
.,TRBV7-3,.,TRBJ1-2,TGTGCCAGCAGCTTGGCAGGGGACTATGGCTACACCTTC,CASSLAGDYGYTF
TRBD2,TRBV12-5,.,TRBJ2-1,TGTGCTAGTGGAGCTAGCGGGTCCTACAATGAGCAGTTCTTC,CASGASGSYNEQFF
TRBD2,TRBV28,.,TRBJ2-4,TGTGCCAGCAGTCCCGGCAGCGGGGGAGCCAAAAACATTCAGTACTTC,CASSPGSGGAKNIQYF
TRBD1,TRBV2,.,TRBJ2-5,TGTGCCAGCATGACTGACAGGGGGCGCAAGACCCAGTACTTC,CASMTDRGRKTQYF